The 18 T cell receptor beta chains below were found in one sample sequenced in a study of blood T cell repertoires in COVID-19. Profiled with immunoSEQ multiplex PCR; TCRdb holds only in-frame clones, not every one. The sample includes over 85,000 clones, around 90% of them seen just once. What was sequenced was peripheral blood. The origin of the receptors is a woman in her forties or fifties with COVID-19, enrolled during active disease.

A few counts support this clone. The chain carries TRBV29-1 and TRBJ1-2, with 7 bases that match TRBD1. Germline trimming cut 2 bases from V and 6 bases from J; bases unmatched to any gene: 9. The CDR3 has 14 residues. In germline, CDR1 is SQVTM, CDR2 ANQGSEA. CDR3 DNA: TGCAGCGTTGAACCCCCGTTAGGGGGCGATGGCTACACCTTC. As protein: CSVEPPLGGDGYTF.

V and J are TRBV5-1 and TRBJ2-7; 10 nucleotides line up with TRBD1. CDR1 is SGHRS, CDR2 YFSETQ, per germline. The junction had 2 bases not matched to a gene; V was cut back by 1 base and J by 4 bases. The CDR3 runs to 14 residues. The CDR3 spells CASSLQDRGYEQYF. DNA for the CDR3: TGCGCCAGCAGCTTGCAGGACAGGGGGTACGAGCAGTACTTC.

The V call is TRBV7-8, the J call TRBJ1-3; 9 bases are a match to TRBD1. With 4 bases clipped from V and 4 bases from J, the junction kept 8 bases outside the gene matches. Germline lookup yields CDR1 SGHVS and CDR2 FQNEAQ. CDR3 size: 16 residues. CDR3 loop: CASSSGQGWSGNTIYF. The DNA for the CDR3 is TGTGCCAGCAGCTCGGGACAGGGCTGGTCCGGAAACACCATATATTTT.

The gene calls are TRBV11-2 and TRBJ1-6; no firm D call. Trimming took 5 bases from V and 3 from J, leaving 8 bases between them. The CDR3 covers 14 residues. Germline V gene data show CDR1 as SGHAT and CDR2 as FQNNGV. In nucleotides, the CDR3 is TGTGCCAGCAGCGTCACCAGCTATAATTCACCCCTCCACTTT. Amino acids: CASSVTSYNSPLHF.

V is TRBV27 and J is TRBJ2-5; weak D call: TRBD2 (6 bases). Germline values: CDR1 MNHEY, CDR2 SMNVEV (reference sequence). Between the trimmed V and J ends, which lost 6 bases and 4 bases, there was a span of 12 bases. The length of the CDR3 is 13 residues. CDR3 sequence reads: CASRRGGLETQYF. The CDR3 DNA is TGTGCCAGCAGACGTGGGGGGTTAGAGACCCAGTACTTC.

This chain links TRBV3-1 (or the pseudogene TRBV3-2) with TRBJ2-1, with 10 nucleotides matching TRBD2. The CDR3 sequence is 19 residues long. Germline assignment: CDR1 LGHDT and CDR2 YNNKEL (reference sequence). J lost 5 bases, V lost 0 bases, and 13 bases had no gene match. CDR3 DNA: TGTGCCAGCAGCCAAGATGCCCTAGCGGGGGATAGAATCGACAATGAGCAGTTCTTC. It translates to CASSQDALAGDRIDNEQFF.

The CDR3 DNA reads TGTGCCAGCAGCCGGACAGGGCCAGCCTCTGGAAACACCATATATTTT. It codes for CASSRTGPASGNTIYF. The chain recombines TRBV5-4 with TRBJ1-3; 8 bases are a match to TRBD1. Germline trimming cut 4 bases from V and 0 bases from J; bases unmatched to any gene: 6. This CDR3 region has 16 residues. Germline-derived CDR1 and CDR2 are SGHNT and YYREEE (reference sequence).

CDR3 amino acids: CASSDGTGGTYEQYF. CDR3 DNA: TGTGCCAGCAGCGACGGGACAGGGGGAACCTACGAGCAGTACTTC. V and J are TRBV9 and TRBJ2-7; 11 bases align to TRBD1. CDR1 SGDLS and CDR2 YYNGEE come from the germline V gene. V lost 3 bases, J lost 2 bases, and 4 bases stayed unmatched. The CDR3 spans 15 residues.

This clone was recorded once. The V and J genes are TRBV6-1 and TRBJ2-6; D is undetermined. Germline CDR1 MNHNS, CDR2 SASEGT. The CDR3 consists of 14 residues. The V and J ends lost 3 bases and 5 bases respectively, with 8 bases between them. CDR3 in amino acids: CASSDFLWANVLTF. CDR3 bases: TGTGCCAGCAGTGATTTCCTATGGGCCAACGTCCTGACTTTC.

J is TRBJ1-5 and V is TRBV19, with TRBD1 as a possible D gene (6 bases). V shed 6 bases and J shed 0 bases, with 12 bases lying between them. The length of the CDR3 is 15 residues. From germline, CDR1 is LNHDA and CDR2 SQIVND (reference sequence). This CDR3 reads CASRLDRFSNQPQHF. The CDR3, as DNA: TGTGCCAGTAGACTAGACAGGTTTAGCAATCAGCCCCAGCATTTT.

The chain couples TRBV19 to TRBJ1-2; D is possibly TRBD1 (6 bases). Trimming cost V 7 bases and J 2 bases, with 14 bases left between them. CDR3 length: 14 amino acids. CDR1 and CDR2 from the germline V gene are LNHDA and SQIVND (reference sequence). As DNA, the CDR3 is TGTGCCAGTAACCCCGGGACACCCAACTATGGCTACACCTTC. Amino acid sequence: CASNPGTPNYGYTF.

The chain uses TRBV19 and TRBJ2-3; 12 bases agree with TRBD2. There are 18 residues in the CDR3. V was pared by 5 bases and J by 0 bases, with 9 bases of the junction left unmatched. Germline CDR1 reads LNHDA; CDR2 reads SQIVND (reference sequence). The CDR3 sequence: CASSLPGLAGTSTDTQYF. For the CDR3, the DNA is TGTGCCAGTAGTCTACCGGGACTAGCGGGTACTAGCACAGATACGCAGTATTTT.

The rearrangement links TRBV5-4 to TRBJ2-3; 7 bases align to TRBD2. The CDR3 sequence is 16 residues long. Per germline, CDR1 SGHNT and CDR2 YYREEE (reference sequence). V lost 3 bases and J lost 5; bases outside the gene matches: 12. For the CDR3, the DNA is TGTGCCAGCAGCTCCCGGACTACGGGCGGGGGAGATACGCAGTATTTT. As protein: CASSSRTTGGGDTQYF.

The chain employs TRBV4-1 and TRBJ2-1, with 11 bases aligning to TRBD2. The CDR3 sequence is 17 residues long. V trimming: 0 bases; J trimming: 5 bases; junction bases outside the gene matches: 6. Germline lookup yields CDR1 MGHRA and CDR2 YSYEKL. The CDR3 DNA sequence: TGCGCCAGCAGCCAAGATCTGGCTAGCGGGGGGAACAATGAGCAGTTCTTC. This encodes CASSQDLASGGNNEQFF.

This chain connects TRBV18 to TRBJ2-7; D perhaps matches TRBD2 (7 bases). V lost 6 bases to trimming and J lost 3 bases, with 18 bases between them. Germline lookup yields CDR1 KGHSH and CDR2 LQKENI. The CDR3 spans 15 residues. The CDR3 loop is CASSQARGGGYEQYF. CDR3 bases: TGTGCCAGCTCGCAGGCTCGGGGAGGGGGCTACGAGCAGTACTTC.

The V gene is TRBV14, the J gene TRBJ1-1; D is undetermined. The CDR3 has 15 residues. The germline gives CDR1 SGHDN, CDR2 FVKESK. Trimming pared 1 base from V and 1 base from J, leaving 10 bases between. The CDR3 DNA reads TGTGCCAGCAGCCAAGGTATATACAGGAACACTGAAGCTTTCTTT. Translation: CASSQGIYRNTEAFF.

The chain combines TRBV10-3 with TRBJ2-3; 7 positions agree with TRBD2. This CDR3 has 15 amino acids. The V and J ends lost 2 bases and 3 bases, in that order; junction bases with no gene match: 5. Germline CDR1 ENHRY, CDR2 SYGVKD. Here the CDR3 DNA reads TGTGCCATCAGTGAGGCTACGGGGGGAACAGATACGCAGTATTTT. Amino acids: CAISEATGGTDTQYF.

Concerning this clone: The junction departs from germline at one end; a sequencing error may be responsible. The V call is TRBV4-3, the J call TRBJ2-1; 8 positions match TRBD1. The CDR3 is 15 residues long. Looked up from germline, CDR1 is LGHNA and CDR2 is YSLEER. CDR3 in amino acids: CASSQGFGTDRVLVF. The CDR3 DNA reads as TGCGCCAGCAGCCAAGGGTTCGGTACGGACAGGGTATTGGTCTTC.